The clone carrying this TCR beta chain came up once. The germline V and J ends were trimmed by 1 base and 4 bases, with 10 bases remaining between them. Germline V lookup: CDR1 MNHNS, CDR2 SASEGT. This CDR3 spans 14 amino acids. Under the authors' procedure: Estimated nucleated cell counts came from reference gene primer amplification. The protocol was immunoSEQ multiplex PCR, while the TCRdb copy is restricted to in-frame clones and leaves out a portion. The DNA was the basis for D and trimming; V, J and clone size are from that table. The sample consists of some 450,000 clones, about nine tenths of them appearing once. Those enrolled in Seattle joined during active infection and were followed longitudinally afterward. These data come from a study of blood T cell repertoires in COVID-19. As for the study in general: The origin of the acute and convalescent COVID-19 samples was the United States, Italy and Spain.

Sequenced material: peripheral blood. The sequence was collected from a woman aged 45-65 years with COVID-19, enrolled during active disease. The chain combines TRBV6-1 with TRBJ1-1; D remains ambiguous. CDR3 in amino acids: CASSEDPRGTEAFF. The DNA for the CDR3 is TGTGCCAGCAGTGAAGACCCACGGGGCACTGAAGCTTTCTTT.